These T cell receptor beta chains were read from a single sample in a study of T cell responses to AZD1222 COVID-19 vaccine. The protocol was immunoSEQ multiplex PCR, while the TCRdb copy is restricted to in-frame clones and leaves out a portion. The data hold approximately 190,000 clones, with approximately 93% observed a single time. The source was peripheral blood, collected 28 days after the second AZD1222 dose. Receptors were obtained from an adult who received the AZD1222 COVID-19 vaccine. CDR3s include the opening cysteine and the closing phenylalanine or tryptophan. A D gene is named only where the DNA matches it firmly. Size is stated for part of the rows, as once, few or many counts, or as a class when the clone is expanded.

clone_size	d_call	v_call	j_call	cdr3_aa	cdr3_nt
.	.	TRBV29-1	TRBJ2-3	CSVDSSTDTQYF	TGCAGCGTTGATTCGAGCACAGATACGCAGTATTTT
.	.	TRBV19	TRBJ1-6	CASSKPGDSPLHF	TGTGCCAGTAGTAAACCAGGGGATTCACCCCTCCACTTT
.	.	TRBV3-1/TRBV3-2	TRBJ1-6	CASSSRNSPLHF	TGTGCCAGCAGCTCACGTAATTCACCCCTCCACTTT
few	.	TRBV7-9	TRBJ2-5	CASSLAPRETQYF	TGTGCCAGCAGCTTAGCGCCTCGAGAGACCCAGTACTTC
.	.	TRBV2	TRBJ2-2	CASGRNTGELFF	TGTGCCAGCGGAAGGAACACCGGGGAGCTGTTTTTT
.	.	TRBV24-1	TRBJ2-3	CATSDYGGGTDTQYF	TGTGCCACCAGTGATTATGGCGGGGGCACAGATACGCAGTATTTT
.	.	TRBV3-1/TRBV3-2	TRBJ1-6	CASGTDLNSPLHF	TGTGCCAGCGGGACCGATCTTAATTCACCCCTCCACTTT
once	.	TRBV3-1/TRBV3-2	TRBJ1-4	CASSLPGGKLFF	TGTGCCAGCAGCCTCCCGGGGGGGAAACTGTTTTTT
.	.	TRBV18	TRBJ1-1	CASSRPGTGAEAFF	TGTGCCAGCTCACGCCCCGGCACTGGTGCGGAAGCTTTCTTT
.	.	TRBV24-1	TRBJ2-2	CATSDLGSGELFF	TGTGCCACCAGTGATTTGGGCAGCGGGGAGCTGTTTTTT
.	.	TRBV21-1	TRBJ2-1	CASSKVSEERGHNEQFF	TGTGCCAGCAGCAAAGTGTCAGAAGAACGGGGCCACAATGAGCAGTTCTTC
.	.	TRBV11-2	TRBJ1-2	CASSLGAVRSSGYTF	TGTGCCAGCAGCTTAGGGGCGGTAAGGTCGTCGGGCTACACCTTC
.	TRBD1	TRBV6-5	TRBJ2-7	CASRQGTGPYEQYF	TGTGCCAGCAGGCAAGGGACAGGTCCCTACGAGCAGTACTTC
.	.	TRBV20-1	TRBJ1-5	CSVGGRPQHF	TGCAGTGTAGGTGGCCGGCCCCAGCATTTT
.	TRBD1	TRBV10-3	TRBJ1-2	CAISYPGQGVEGYTF	TGTGCCATCAGTTATCCGGGACAGGGGGTGGAGGGCTACACCTTC
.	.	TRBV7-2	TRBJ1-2	CASSLVLGGVYGYTF	TGTGCCAGCAGCTTAGTTTTAGGGGGGGTCTATGGCTACACCTTC
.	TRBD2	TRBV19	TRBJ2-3	CASSPWGRGPDTQYF	TGTGCCAGTAGTCCATGGGGGAGGGGCCCAGATACGCAGTATTTT
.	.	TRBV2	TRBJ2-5	CASSVRTGEETQYF	TGTGCCAGCAGTGTCAGGACTGGGGAAGAGACCCAGTACTTC
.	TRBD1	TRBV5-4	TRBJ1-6	CASSSTGPRTPLHF	TGTGCCAGCAGCTCGACAGGGCCTAGGACACCCCTCCACTTT
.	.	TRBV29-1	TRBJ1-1	CSLRETNTEAFF	TGCAGCCTCCGGGAAACGAACACTGAAGCTTTCTTT